The text below deals with one T cell receptor (beta chain). A read error may account for a junction end that differs from germline. This specimen belongs to a study of a mutant IDH1 vaccine in newly diagnosed glioma. Time point noted: baseline, week 1 (first vaccination visit). Stated treatment: pre-vaccination baseline after standard-of-care therapy. Using immunoSEQ multiplex PCR, the repertoire was profiled, and TCRdb retains in-frame clones only, with some absent. The table has 90,000 to 95,000 clones, roughly 85% seen once. Germline loops: CDR1 MNHNS, CDR2 SASEGT. There are 22 residues in the CDR3.

The sample here was PBMCs, taken from a glioma patient treated with radiotherapy, temozolomide or both. V gene TRBV6-1 combines with J gene TRBJ1-5, with a possible D match to TRBD1 (6 bases). This TCR was recovered from a woman between 45 and 65 years old with glioma. CDR3 protein: CASREAQGITGANREGRQPQHF. The CDR3 DNA follows: TGTGCCAGCCGTGAAGCCCAGGGCATCACTGGGGCCAACAGGGAGGGTCGTCAGCCCCAGCATTTT.